What follows are 13 T cell receptor beta chains derived from one specimen sequenced in a study of T cell responses to AZD1222 COVID-19 vaccine. Libraries were prepared by immunoSEQ multiplex PCR; TCRdb keeps only in-frame clonotypes and omits some of them. The sample has fewer than 110,000 clones, 86% seen once. The material was peripheral blood, obtained on day 0 of AZD1222 vaccination. Receptor source: an adult in good health.

This chain joins TRBV3-1 (or the pseudogene TRBV3-2) and TRBJ2-3; D is unresolved. The ends were cut back, 0 bases at V and 1 base at J, with 8 bases in the middle. This CDR3 is built from 15 residues. CDR1 and CDR2 from the germline V gene are LGHDT and YNNKEL (reference sequence). CDR3 in DNA: TGTGCCAGCAGCCAAGATGCCAGCGGCACAGATACGCAGTATTTT. Protein product: CASSQDASGTDTQYF.

The chain couples TRBV19 to TRBJ2-7, with a possible D match to TRBD2 (7 bases). Germline CDR1 and CDR2: LNHDA and SQIVND (reference sequence). Trimming took 5 bases from V and 0 from J, leaving 17 bases between them. This CDR3 contains 16 residues. CDR3 amino acids: CASSPIWAGASYEQYF. The CDR3 nucleotides read TGTGCCAGTAGTCCTATCTGGGCGGGGGCCTCCTACGAGCAGTACTTC.

This clone appeared a single time. The V gene is TRBV5-1, the J gene TRBJ1-6; D call uncertain. The CDR3 is 15 residues long. Trimming removed 3 bases at V and 7 bases at J, with 14 bases between. Germline lookup yields CDR1 SGHRS and CDR2 YFSETQ. The CDR3 sequence is CASSYQESQNSPLHF. The CDR3 DNA follows: TGCGCCAGCAGCTACCAGGAGAGCCAGAATTCACCCCTCCACTTT.

The rearrangement uses TRBV28 and TRBJ2-7; 8 nucleotides line up with TRBD1. The CDR3 runs to 13 residues. Germline V CDR1 and CDR2: MDHEN, SYDVKM. The V and J ends lost 6 bases and 5 bases, in that order; junction bases with no gene match: 6. The CDR3, as DNA: TGTGCCAGCAGATGGCAGGGGGCTGACGAGCAGTACTTC. It is translated as CASRWQGADEQYF.

The chain couples TRBV19 to TRBJ1-2; the match to TRBD1 covers 9 bases. This CDR3 spans 15 amino acids. V was pared by 0 bases and J by 6 bases, with 5 bases of the junction left unmatched. Germline V lookup: CDR1 LNHDA, CDR2 SQIVND (reference sequence). The chain's CDR3 is CASSIDARTGDGYTF. DNA for the CDR3: TGTGCCAGTAGTATAGACGCTAGGACAGGGGATGGCTACACCTTC.

The chain uses TRBV27 and TRBJ2-1; D may match TRBD1 or TRBD2 (7 bases each). From germline, CDR1 is MNHEY and CDR2 SMNVEV (reference sequence). The CDR3 length is 15 residues. Trimming removed 2 bases from V and 9 bases from J, with 17 bases in between. The CDR3 region is CASSLTSAGGSEQFF. The CDR3 DNA reads as TGTGCCAGCAGTTTAACTAGCGCAGGGGGGAGTGAGCAGTTCTTC.

Turning to this clone: The identical CDR3 is also encoded by other nucleotide sequences in the sample. V usage is TRBV7-2 and J usage is TRBJ1-3, with D uncertain. The ends were cut back, 1 base at V and 4 bases at J, with 8 bases in the middle. The CDR3 spans 14 residues. CDR1 SGHTA and CDR2 FQGNSA come from the germline V gene. The CDR3 DNA reads TGTGCCAGCAGCTTAGGAATTACCGGAAACACCATATATTTT. Its protein product is CASSLGITGNTIYF.

V usage is TRBV28 and J usage is TRBJ1-1; D remains ambiguous. CDR3 length: 13 residues. Germline V gene data show CDR1 as MDHEN and CDR2 as SYDVKM. Deletions cut 4 bases from V and 0 bases from J, with 6 bases between. CDR3 DNA: TGTGCCAGCAGTTATTGGATGAACACTGAAGCTTTCTTT. This translates into CASSYWMNTEAFF. Using reference TRBV28 and TRBJ1-1 for the parts outside the CDR3, the full variable domain is DVKVTQSSRYLVKRTGEKVFLECVQDMDHENMFWYRQDPGLGLRLIYFSYDVKMKEKGDIPEGYSVSREKKERFSLILESASTNQTSMYLCASSYWMNTEAFFGQGTRLTVV.

The chain recombines TRBV18 with TRBJ1-3; maybe TRBD1 (5 bases). Trimming stripped 4 bases from V and 4 bases from J, with 17 bases between. This CDR3 region has 16 residues. Germline V gene sequence: CDR1 KGHSH, CDR2 LQKENI. CDR3 loop: CASSQGLLRMGNTIYF. CDR3 bases: TGTGCCAGCTCACAGGGACTTCTGAGGATGGGAAACACCATATATTTT.

The chain is built from TRBV15 and TRBJ2-1, with D perhaps assigned TRBD1 or TRBD2 (5 bases each). The CDR3 contains 13 residues. V dropped 0 bases and J dropped 8 bases, with 8 bases sitting between them. The germline V gene encodes CDR1 LNHNV and CDR2 YYDKDF (reference sequence). The CDR3 region is CATSRDRGDEQFF. The CDR3 coding sequence is TGTGCCACCAGCAGAGATCGAGGGGATGAGCAGTTCTTC.

In its sample, this clone was seen a few times. Other DNA sequences in this sample translate to the same CDR3. V is TRBV30 and J is TRBJ2-7, with TRBD1 identical over 8 bases. CDR1 and CDR2 (germline): GTSNPN, SVGIG (reference sequence). This CDR3 comprises 14 residues. The V gene end was trimmed by 3 bases and the J gene end by 2 bases; junction bases not matched to a gene: 6. CDR3 coding DNA: TGTGCCTGGAGGGGGACAGGTTCTGCCTACGAGCAGTACTTC. Translating gives CAWRGTGSAYEQYF.

Only a few counts were recorded for this clone. This chain uses TRBV7-9 with TRBJ1-1, with D unresolved. V was trimmed by 7 bases and J by 1 base, leaving 16 bases between them. The V gene's germline CDR1 is SEHNR and CDR2 FQNEAQ (reference sequence). The CDR3 is made up of 15 amino acids. CDR3 in amino acids: CASNRPITQNTEAFF. In DNA form, the CDR3 reads TGTGCCAGCAACAGACCGATCACCCAGAACACTGAAGCTTTCTTT.

The CDR3 region has the DNA TGTGCCAGCAGCTTAGTCTTTAGGAACACTGAAGCTTTCTTT. It is translated as CASSLVFRNTEAFF. The chain couples TRBV7-2 to TRBJ1-1; unclear D gene. CDR1 and CDR2 from the germline V gene are SGHTA and FQGNSA. Trimming pared 1 base from V and 1 base from J, leaving 7 bases between. The CDR3 has 14 amino acids.